What follows describes a single TCR beta chain. The target of this receptor is not known. Base qualities are missing; no much larger clone stands one base away. Inclusive of the bounding cysteine and phenylalanine, the CDR3 is 15 residues long. This entry keeps only the CDR3 DNA: 45 bases, framed from base 1. CDR1 and CDR2 are drawn from the germline V gene (reference sequence): DFQATT, SNEGSKA. Trimming takes 5 bases off V and 9 bases off J; junction bases not matched to a gene: 8. The sample is drawn from a study of T cells in Graves' hyperthyroidism and ophthalmopathy (dated by TCRdb to the late 2010s). Looking at the study overall: Peripheral blood was collected at initial diagnosis, before any treatment. The study also compared thyroid tissue and blood T-cell repertoires from five or six Graves' hyperthyroidism patients. For training and testing, the 80 to 100 patients in the discovery cohort were randomly divided in a 7:3 ratio. TCR Vbeta CDR3 sequencing of 120 to 150 peripheral blood samples (fewer than 45 ophthalmopathy, around 80 hyperthyroidism and some 17 progressor patients) is reported in the paper. Prospective prediction of ophthalmopathy was tested in an independent validation cohort consisting of some 18 hyperthyroidism patients and some 15 patients who later progressed to ophthalmopathy. TCR V-J signatures able to tell the groups apart were searched for in a discovery cohort of 95 to 100 patients, of whom around 42 had Graves' ophthalmopathy and roughly 59 had stable Graves' hyperthyroidism. After blood sampling, hyperthyroidism patients were treated with methimazole at a starting dose of 30 mg daily, and ophthalmopathy patients were treated with high-dose intravenous methylprednisolone. The paper's findings and limits, for the study overall: Most expanded thyroid clonotypes (frequency above 0.001) were also detected in blood, suggesting blood repertoires may reflect thyroid immune responses. A model built on a 13 V-J signature distinguished ophthalmopathy from stable hyperthyroidism, reaching 87.88% sensitivity and about 81% specificity in cross-validation and 80%/75% in testing. No statistical method was used to fix the sample size in advance, and group allocation was not hidden from the investigators. In validation, progression to ophthalmopathy was predicted by the model with 55% to 71% sensitivity and roughly 76% specificity, a median of about 6 months before onset.

Stable Graves' hyperthyroidism was defined as no progression to ophthalmopathy during 18 months of follow-up. Hyperthyroidism patients were aged 18 to 65 years and newly diagnosed, with disease duration of less than 2 months. Exclusion was applied to patients with uncontrolled infections, other autoimmune diseases, pregnancy or lactation. Clinical symptoms, serum thyroxine and TRAb, thyroid ultrasound, and orbital computed tomography formed the basis for the diagnoses. PBMCs were isolated from roughly 10 ml of fresh peripheral blood by Ficoll-Paque density gradient centrifugation. Trizol reagent was used to extract total RNA, and RNA quality was then checked on an Agilent 2100 Bioanalyzer. Amplification of TCR beta CDR3 regions was carried out from RNA transcripts. For the first round of RT-PCR on the TCR CDR3, the HTBI primer set was used together with the Qiagen OneStep RT-PCR kit. The libraries were constructed in a second round of multiplex PCR and then size-selected and purified. Paired-end sequencing of the libraries was performed with 100 bp reads on an Illumina HiSeq2000. The original pipeline was this. SOAPnuke was used to process the raw data, removing reads that contained adapters or uncalled bases, had a mean Phred below 15, or lacked an exact match to the constant primer or identifier. High-quality paired reads were merged using COPE v1.2.5, and each unique nucleotide sequence was defined as a clonotype. MiTCR v1.1 was used to align clonotypes to the IMGT TRBV, TRBD and TRBJ reference segments. The analysis was restricted to V-J combinations with a frequency above 0.0001, which together covered just over 99% of the repertoires. The TCS score was defined as F50 (clonal expansion) divided by E x V (chaos), with BLOSUM62-based TCRdist calculated between CDR3 peptides within each V-J. Welch's t-statistics and random forest reduced several hundred V-J features to 13, which were used in a naive Bayes classifier (R e1071). TCRdb trimmed public reads at Q25 via fastp, called clones via MiXCR and kept in-frame beta chains. Under each unique CDR3 protein, matching rows form one entry showing the most common genes and DNA. TCRdb, not the original authors, processed these V and J calls. Present in this sample are hundreds of thousands of distinct CDR3 sequences, 15% to 20% of which were seen just once. The top ten hold around 4% of the sample.

What was sequenced was blood. The chain is made from TRBV20-1 and TRBJ1-6; 12 central bases correspond to TRBD1. The clonotype was recovered from a woman between 25 and 40 years old with Graves' hyperthyroidism. Here the CDR3 is given as CSAQPGQGARSPLHF. Here is the DNA: TGCAGTGCTCAACCGGGACAGGGGGCGCGTTCACCCCTCCACTTT.